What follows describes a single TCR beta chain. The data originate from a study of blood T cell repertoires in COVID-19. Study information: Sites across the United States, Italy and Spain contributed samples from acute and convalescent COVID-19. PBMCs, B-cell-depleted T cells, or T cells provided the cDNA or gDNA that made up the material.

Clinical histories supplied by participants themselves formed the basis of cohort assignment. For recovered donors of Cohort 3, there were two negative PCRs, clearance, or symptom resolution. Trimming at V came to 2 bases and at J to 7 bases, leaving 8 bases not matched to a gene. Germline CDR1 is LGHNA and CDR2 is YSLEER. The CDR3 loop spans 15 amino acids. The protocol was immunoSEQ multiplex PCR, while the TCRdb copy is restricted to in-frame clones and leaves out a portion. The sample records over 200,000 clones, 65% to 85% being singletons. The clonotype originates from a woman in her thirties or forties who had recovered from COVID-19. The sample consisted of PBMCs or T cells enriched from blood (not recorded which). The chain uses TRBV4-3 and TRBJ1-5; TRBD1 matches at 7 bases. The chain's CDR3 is CASSQSLGGVQPQHF. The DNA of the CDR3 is TGCGCCAGCAGCCAATCTCTAGGGGGCGTCCAGCCCCAGCATTTT.